The 19 T cell receptor beta chains below come from one sample, sequenced in a study of blood T cell repertoires in COVID-19. Method: immunoSEQ multiplex PCR; TCRdb's copy keeps in-frame clones and lacks some. The data contain some 370,000 clones, more than 70% of them singletons. Sequenced input: peripheral blood. These receptors were taken from a man aged 35-49 years with acute or convalescent COVID-19.

The chain carries TRBV4-3 and TRBJ2-1; the D gene is possibly TRBD1 (5 bases). Germline CDR1 reads LGHNA; CDR2 reads YSLEER. The CDR3 runs 15 residues. Trimming stripped 4 bases from V and 10 bases from J, with 20 bases between. CDR3 in amino acids: CASSLYGAVDSEQFF. The DNA of the CDR3 is TGCGCCAGCAGCCTCTATGGGGCAGTGGATAGCGAGCAGTTCTTC.

The J gene is TRBJ1-6, the V gene TRBV6-5; D call uncertain. Germline V CDR1 and CDR2: MNHEY, SVGAGI. The CDR3 runs to 16 residues. V lost 0 bases and J lost 0, with 6 bases in between. The CDR3 sequence: CASSYSPGSYNSPLHF. CDR3 DNA sequence: TGTGCCAGCAGTTACTCCCCGGGCTCCTATAATTCACCCCTCCACTTT.

This chain connects TRBV2 to TRBJ2-7, with a possible D match to TRBD1 (6 bases). The CDR3 has 13 residues. The germline V gene has CDR1 SNHLY and CDR2 FYNNEI. Trimming stripped 6 bases from V and 7 bases from J, with 16 bases between. CDR3 loop: CASREQGLDEQYF. The CDR3 DNA reads as TGTGCCAGCAGGGAACAGGGATTAGATGAGCAGTACTTC.

This clone appeared a single time. The chain employs TRBV6-1 and TRBJ1-4; D is perhaps TRBD1 (6 bases). With 3 bases removed from V and 8 bases from J, the gap between germline ends came to 13 bases. CDR1 is MNHNS, CDR2 SASEGT, per germline. The CDR3 spans 14 residues. The chain's CDR3 is CASSDLAGEEKLFF. The CDR3 region has the DNA TGTGCCAGCAGTGACCTTGCAGGGGAAGAAAAACTGTTTTTT.

The chain couples TRBV7-2 to TRBJ2-7, with D possibly being TRBD1 (5 bases). The CDR3 extends over 15 amino acids. Looked up from germline, CDR1 is SGHTA and CDR2 is FQGNSA. V was trimmed by 1 base and J by 3 bases, leaving 13 bases between them. CDR3: CASSLEQALLYEQYF. The CDR3 coding sequence is TGTGCCAGCAGCTTAGAACAGGCGCTCCTCTACGAGCAGTACTTC.

The CDR3 spells CASSPLQDSYEQYF. CDR3 bases: TGTGCCAGCAGCCCACTACAGGACTCCTACGAGCAGTACTTC. The chain links TRBV7-9 to TRBJ2-7; D perhaps matches TRBD1 (5 bases). V shed 5 bases and J shed 0 bases, with 11 bases lying between them. This CDR3 has 14 amino acids. The germline gives CDR1 SEHNR, CDR2 FQNEAQ (reference sequence).

The J gene is TRBJ2-1, the V gene TRBV2; D is undetermined. Germline CDR1 and CDR2: SNHLY and FYNNEI. The CDR3 length is 13 residues. V shed 1 base and J shed 3 bases, with 4 bases lying between them. Here the CDR3 reads CASSEVVYNEQFF. The CDR3 DNA reads as TGTGCCAGCAGTGAAGTCGTCTACAATGAGCAGTTCTTC. The variable domain in full, completed from reference TRBV2 and TRBJ2-1, reads EPEVTQTPSHQVTQMGQEVILRCVPISNHLYFYWYRQILGQKVEFLVSFYNNEISEKSEIFDDQFSVERPDGSNFTLKIRSTKLEDSAMYFCASSEVVYNEQFFGPGTRLTVL.

The chain links TRBV20-1 to TRBJ1-5; TRBD1 agrees at 7 bases. CDR1 and CDR2 (germline): DFQATT, SNEGSKA (reference sequence). CDR3 length: 18 amino acids. Trimming cost V 3 bases and J 2 bases; bases outside gene matches: 16. The CDR3 coding sequence is TGCAGTGCTAGTGTTGGAGGAGGGGGCGCTCCAGGCAATCAGCCCCAGCATTTT. It codes for CSASVGGGGAPGNQPQHF.

This chain uses TRBV10-3 with TRBJ2-1; TRBD2 matches 9 bases. V lost 3 bases and J lost 4; bases outside the gene matches: 4. CDR1 is ENHRY, CDR2 SYGVKD, per germline. The CDR3 has 15 amino acids. CDR3 sequence reads: CAISDGGGGYNEQFF. The CDR3 DNA reads TGTGCCATCAGTGACGGCGGGGGGGGTTACAATGAGCAGTTCTTC.

The chain carries TRBV18 and TRBJ1-2; D is possibly TRBD1 (6 bases). Trimming removed 3 bases from V and 0 bases from J, with 11 bases in between. This CDR3 comprises 15 residues. Germline loops: CDR1 KGHSH, CDR2 LQKENI. The CDR3, as DNA: TGTGCCAGCTCACCCAGACAGGATCCTAACTATGGCTACACCTTC. Its translation is CASSPRQDPNYGYTF.

This rearrangement joins TRBV15 to TRBJ1-2; D unresolved. The length of the CDR3 is 15 residues. Germline V gives CDR1 LNHNV, CDR2 YYDKDF (reference sequence). V was cut by 3 bases and J by 4 bases, with 15 bases left in between. CDR3 residues: CATSSFEGSTYGYTF. CDR3 bases: TGTGCCACCAGCAGTTTTGAGGGTTCCACCTATGGCTACACCTTC.

This chain connects TRBV7-9 to TRBJ2-1, with a weak D call TRBD1 (6 bases). Germline CDR1 reads SEHNR; CDR2 reads FQNEAQ (reference sequence). The V end was cut by 4 bases, the J end by 10 bases, with 11 bases between. The CDR3 is 12 residues long. CDR3 sequence reads: CASSSGQKEQFF. CDR3 nucleotides: TGTGCCAGCAGCTCTGGACAGAAAGAGCAGTTCTTC.

The rearrangement uses TRBV7-9 and TRBJ1-2, with unresolved D. Germline V gene lookup returns CDR1 SEHNR and CDR2 FQNEAQ (reference sequence). The V and J ends lost 5 bases and 3 bases respectively, with 7 bases between them. CDR3 size: 12 residues. CDR3 amino acids: CASSPADYGYTF. CDR3 coding DNA: TGTGCCAGCAGCCCAGCGGACTATGGCTACACCTTC. Filled out from reference TRBV7-9 and TRBJ1-2, the complete variable domain reads DTGVSQNPRHKITKRGQNVTFRCDPISEHNRLYWYRQTLGQGPEFLTYFQNEAQLEKSRLLSDRFSAERPKGSFSTLEIQRTEQGDSAMYLCASSPADYGYTFGSGTRLTVV.

In DNA, the CDR3 is TGTGCCAGCAGCCAACCGGGAGCCTCTATTGGGGCCAACGTCCTGACTTTC. Amino acids: CASSQPGASIGANVLTF. The chain joins TRBV14 to TRBJ2-6; TRBD2 is a possible D gene (6 bases). The CDR3 length is 17 residues. Germline-derived CDR1 and CDR2 are SGHDN and FVKESK. V was pared by 2 bases and J by 3 bases, with 14 bases between.

The CDR3 reads CASSEWGDLSLYGYTF. The CDR3 DNA sequence: TGTGCCAGCAGTGAATGGGGGGACTTATCGCTCTATGGCTACACCTTC. The gene calls are TRBV6-1 and TRBJ1-2, with D perhaps matching TRBD1 (5 bases). The V gene lost 2 bases and the J gene lost 4 bases, with 17 bases spanning the gap. CDR3 length: 16 amino acids. Germline CDR1 is MNHNS and CDR2 is SASEGT.

Here the CDR3 reads CASSWVGAEQYF. CDR3 coding DNA: TGTGCCAGCAGTTGGGTAGGGGCCGAGCAGTACTTC. This chain connects TRBV6-5 to TRBJ2-7; D is perhaps TRBD1 (5 bases). V dropped 4 bases and J dropped 6 bases, with 10 bases sitting between them. This CDR3 is 12 amino acids long. Germline loops: CDR1 MNHEY, CDR2 SVGAGI.

The chain links TRBV5-1 to TRBJ2-7; 9 bases are shared with TRBD1. Trimming took 5 bases from V and 3 from J; bases not matched to a gene: 15. The CDR3 has 17 amino acids. Germline values: CDR1 SGHRS, CDR2 YFSETQ. CDR3 sequence reads: CASRPRDREKGNYEQYF. The CDR3 DNA reads TGCGCCAGCAGACCTCGGGACAGGGAAAAGGGCAACTACGAGCAGTACTTC. Based on the CDR3 plus reference TRBV5-1 and TRBJ2-7, the full variable domain is KAGVTQTPRYLIKTRGQQVTLSCSPISGHRSVSWYQQTPGQGLQFLFEYFSETQRNKGNFPGRFSGRQFSNSRSEMNVSTLELGDSALYLCASRPRDREKGNYEQYFGPGTRLTVT.

The rearrangement links TRBV5-5 to TRBJ1-1; D is unresolved. This CDR3 has 13 amino acids. V lost 1 base and J lost 4, with 8 bases in between. The germline V gene encodes CDR1 SGHKS and CDR2 YYEKEE (reference sequence). The CDR3, as DNA: TGTGCCAGCAGCTTGCGGGGAGGCACTGAAGCTTTCTTT. Translation gives CASSLRGGTEAFF. The full variable domain, in which reference TRBV5-5 and TRBJ1-1 provide the parts outside the CDR3, is DAGVTQSPTHLIKTRGQQVTLRCSPISGHKSVSWYQQVLGQGPQFIFQYYEKEERGRGNFPDRFSARQFPNYSSELNVNALLLGDSALYLCASSLRGGTEAFFGQGTRLTVV.

This chain connects TRBV6-6 to TRBJ2-1, with D possibly being TRBD1 (6 bases). The V end lost 6 bases, the J end lost 9 bases, and 12 bases lay between the germline ends. CDR3 size: 12 residues. Per germline, CDR1 MNHNY and CDR2 SVGAGI (reference sequence). The CDR3 here is CASSRSGVEQFF. The CDR3 region has the DNA TGTGCCAGCAGCCGCTCAGGGGTTGAGCAGTTCTTC.